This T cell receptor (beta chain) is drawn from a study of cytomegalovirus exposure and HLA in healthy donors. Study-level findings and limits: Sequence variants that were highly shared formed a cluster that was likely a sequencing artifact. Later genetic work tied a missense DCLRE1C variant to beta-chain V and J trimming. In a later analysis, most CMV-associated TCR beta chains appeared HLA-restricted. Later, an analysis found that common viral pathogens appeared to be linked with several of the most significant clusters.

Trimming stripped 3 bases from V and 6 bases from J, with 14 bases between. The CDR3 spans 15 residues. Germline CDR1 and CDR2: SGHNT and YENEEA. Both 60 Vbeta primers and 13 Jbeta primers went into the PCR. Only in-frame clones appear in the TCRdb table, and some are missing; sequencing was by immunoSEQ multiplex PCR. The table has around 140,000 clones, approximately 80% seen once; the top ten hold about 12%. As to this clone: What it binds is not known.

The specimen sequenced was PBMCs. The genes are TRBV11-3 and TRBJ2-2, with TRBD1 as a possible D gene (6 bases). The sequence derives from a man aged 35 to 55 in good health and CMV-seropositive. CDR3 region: CASSLGQGSAGELFF. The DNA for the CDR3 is TGTGCCAGCAGCTTGGGGCAGGGGTCGGCCGGGGAGCTGTTTTTT.